These T cell receptor beta chains were read from a single sample in a study of chemoradiotherapy in HPV16-positive cancers. Some clones are missing from TCRdb's copy, which holds only in-frame ones; the method was immunoSEQ multiplex PCR. The table lists 6,000 to 7,500 clones, approximately 88% of them singletons, with 3% to 4% in the top ten. The sample was acquired from a patient who underwent chemoradiotherapy. These TCRs come from a human donor with HPV-associated anogenital cancer. CDR3s include the opening cysteine and the closing phenylalanine or tryptophan. A D gene is named only where the DNA matches it firmly. Only some rows state a clone size, as once, few, many or a class for expanded clones.

j_gene | d_gene | abundance | v_gene | CDR3aa | CDR3nt
TRBJ1-2 | . | . | TRBV5-4 | CASSPRTESGGYTF | TGTGCCAGCAGCCCCCGGACAGAATCGGGTGGCTACACCTTC
TRBJ1-1 | . | . | TRBV5-1 | CASSFGTANTEAFF | TGCGCCAGCAGCTTTGGCACAGCGAACACTGAAGCTTTCTTT
TRBJ2-1 | . | few | TRBV4-2 | CASSQERNEQFF | TGTGCCAGCAGCCAAGAGCGGAATGAGCAGTTCTTC
TRBJ2-5 | TRBD2 | . | TRBV25-1 | CASLAGGTQETQYF | TGTGCCAGCCTAGCGGGGGGTACTCAAGAGACCCAGTACTTC
TRBJ2-1 | . | once | TRBV4-1 | CASSQGYSGAYNEQFF | TGCGCCAGCAGCCAGGGATATAGCGGAGCTTACAATGAGCAGTTCTTC
TRBJ2-5 | . | . | TRBV21-1 | CASSNVRLPSQSQETQYF | TGTGCCAGCAGCAATGTTCGTCTACCTTCCCAGTCCCAAGAGACCCAGTACTTC
TRBJ2-1 | TRBD2 | . | TRBV9 | CASSVSGGVNEQFF | TGTGCCAGCAGCGTCAGCGGGGGGGTGAATGAGCAGTTCTTC
TRBJ2-2 | TRBD2 | . | TRBV7-9 | CASRPGLADTGELFF | TGTGCCAGCAGACCGGGACTAGCGGACACCGGGGAGCTGTTTTTT
TRBJ1-5 | . | . | TRBV7-9 | CASTREGNQPQHF | TGTGCCAGCACCCGAGAGGGCAATCAGCCCCAGCATTTT
TRBJ1-1 | . | . | TRBV15 | CATSRGGRENTEAFF | TGTGCCACCAGCAGAGGGGGACGAGAGAACACTGAAGCTTTCTTT
TRBJ2-1 | . | . | TRBV2 | CASSQINEQFF | TGTGCCAGCAGCCAAATAAATGAGCAGTTCTTC
TRBJ1-3 | . | . | TRBV5-4 | CASSLDTYSGNTIYF | TGTGCCAGCAGCTTGGACACCTACTCTGGAAACACCATATATTTT
TRBJ2-2 | . | . | TRBV6-5 | CASRSGGTGELFF | TGTGCCAGCCGGTCGGGCGGGACCGGGGAGCTGTTTTTT
TRBJ2-7 | . | . | TRBV30 | CAWSVTRFRYEQYF | TGTGCCTGGAGTGTGACTAGGTTTCGCTACGAGCAGTACTTC
TRBJ1-5 | . | . | TRBV2 | CASSERVGSDQPQHF | TGTGCCAGCAGTGAACGGGTAGGGAGTGATCAGCCCCAGCATTTT
TRBJ2-5 | TRBD1 | . | TRBV6-1 | CASSRQGAETQYF | TGTGCCAGCAGTCGACAGGGGGCAGAGACCCAGTACTTC
TRBJ2-5 | . | . | TRBV7-8 | CASGSVETQYF | TGTGCCAGCGGATCCGTGGAGACCCAGTACTTC
TRBJ2-7 | TRBD2 | . | TRBV6-5 | CASSSYSGVSYEQYF | TGTGCCAGCAGTTCCTATAGCGGGGTTTCCTACGAGCAGTACTTC
TRBJ2-2 | . | . | TRBV19 | CASSLPQGYRTGELFF | TGTGCCAGTAGTCTACCCCAGGGGTATCGCACCGGGGAGCTGTTTTTT
TRBJ1-2 | . | . | TRBV29-1 | CSAAQTPPYGYTF | TGCAGCGCGGCCCAAACCCCCCCCTATGGCTACACCTTC
TRBJ2-5 | TRBD2 | . | TRBV7-6 | CASSWGGTQETQYF | TGTGCCAGCAGCTGGGGGGGGACCCAAGAGACCCAGTACTTC
TRBJ2-7 | TRBD1 | . | TRBV7-8 | CASSATGGRREQYF | TGTGCCAGCAGCGCAACAGGGGGCAGGCGCGAGCAGTACTTC
TRBJ2-5 | . | once | TRBV5-5 | CASSHLETQYF | TGTGCCAGCAGCCACCTCGAGACCCAGTACTTC
TRBJ2-5 | TRBD1 | . | TRBV4-2 | CASSRMGQGHSLKETQYF | TGTGCCAGCAGCCGCATGGGACAGGGACATTCTCTAAAAGAGACCCAGTACTTC
TRBJ2-5 | . | . | TRBV6-5 | CASSAGLRETQYF | TGTGCCAGCAGTGCGGGTTTGCGAGAGACCCAGTACTTC
TRBJ1-5 | TRBD1 | . | TRBV19 | CASSRGQKLMSNQPQHF | TGTGCCAGTAGTAGGGGACAGAAACTAATGAGCAATCAGCCCCAGCATTTT
TRBJ2-6 | . | once | TRBV6-6 | CASSYVSGANVLTF | TGTGCCAGCAGTTACGTTTCGGGGGCCAACGTCCTGACTTTC
TRBJ2-3 | TRBD1 | . | TRBV10-1 | CASAPGTGVNTQYF | TGCGCCAGCGCTCCCGGGACAGGGGTAAATACGCAGTATTTT
TRBJ2-1 | TRBD1 | . | TRBV27 | CASTLAGQGTNEQFF | TGTGCCAGCACCCTTGCGGGACAGGGGACGAATGAGCAGTTCTTC
TRBJ1-1 | . | . | TRBV19 | CASSKGIVSGVSEAFF | TGTGCCAGTAGTAAGGGTATTGTTAGTGGAGTCTCCGAAGCTTTCTTT
TRBJ1-1 | TRBD1 | . | TRBV5-1 | CASSLDEGARLNTEAFF | TGCGCCAGCAGCTTGGACGAGGGGGCCCGCCTGAACACTGAAGCTTTCTTT
TRBJ2-7 | . | . | TRBV4-1 | CASSQASDRLSYEQYF | TGCGCCAGCAGCCAAGCGAGCGACAGGCTCTCCTACGAGCAGTACTTC
TRBJ1-4 | . | . | TRBV20-1 | CSASSEGKLFF | TGCAGTGCTAGCTCGGAGGGGAAACTGTTTTTT
TRBJ2-6 | TRBD1 | . | TRBV5-4 | CASSLWQGAGANVLTF | TGTGCCAGCAGCTTATGGCAGGGGGCTGGGGCCAACGTCCTGACTTTC
TRBJ2-2 | . | . | TRBV6-4 | CASSFGVGTGELFF | TGTGCCAGCAGTTTCGGGGTAGGGACCGGGGAGCTGTTTTTT
TRBJ2-1 | TRBD2 | . | TRBV2 | CASIRRTSGDNEQFF | TGTGCCAGCATCAGACGGACTAGCGGGGACAATGAGCAGTTCTTC
TRBJ1-5 | TRBD1 | . | TRBV2 | CASSGQGAFQPQHF | TGTGCCAGCAGTGGCCAGGGGGCCTTTCAGCCCCAGCATTTT
TRBJ2-3 | . | few | TRBV25-1 | CASSDKQGKGTDTQYF | TGTGCCAGCAGTGACAAACAGGGAAAGGGCACAGATACGCAGTATTTT
TRBJ2-1 | . | . | TRBV11-2 | CASSLSGTVNEQFF | TGTGCCAGCAGCTTATCTGGGACGGTAAATGAGCAGTTCTTC
TRBJ2-1 | TRBD2 | . | TRBV9 | CASGLAEHNEQFF | TGTGCCAGCGGACTAGCGGAACACAATGAGCAGTTCTTC